The sequence of this T cell receptor beta chain was determined in a study of T cells after yellow fever vaccination. Study-wide results and caveats: Peak timing came faster in the weaker secondary response, day 5 versus 15. The booster saw the reappearance of most primary-vaccination clones (approximately 97% CD4, around 90% CD8).

Regarding this clonotype: Its specificity is not known.

Conversion of TCR transcripts into cDNA relied on 5'RACE template switching, which added a universal primer site and UMIs. TCRdb itself ran the 5' RACE reads through MiXCR, one entry per CDR3 protein. The repertoire holds approximately 550,000 distinct CDR3 sequences, with about 13% as singletons. There are 13 residues in the CDR3. In germline, CDR1 is SGHDN, CDR2 FVKESK. V dropped 4 bases and J dropped 6 bases, with 13 bases sitting between them. The chain couples TRBV14 to TRBJ2-7; TRBD2 is a possible D gene (6 bases). The clonotype originates from a man aged 25 to 40 who received the YFV17D yellow fever vaccine. The sample here was PBMCs, taken on the day of the yellow fever booster vaccination. CDR3 loop: CASSPTRVGEQYF. The DNA of the CDR3 is TGTGCCAGCAGCCCGACTAGAGTCGGCGAGCAGTACTTC.